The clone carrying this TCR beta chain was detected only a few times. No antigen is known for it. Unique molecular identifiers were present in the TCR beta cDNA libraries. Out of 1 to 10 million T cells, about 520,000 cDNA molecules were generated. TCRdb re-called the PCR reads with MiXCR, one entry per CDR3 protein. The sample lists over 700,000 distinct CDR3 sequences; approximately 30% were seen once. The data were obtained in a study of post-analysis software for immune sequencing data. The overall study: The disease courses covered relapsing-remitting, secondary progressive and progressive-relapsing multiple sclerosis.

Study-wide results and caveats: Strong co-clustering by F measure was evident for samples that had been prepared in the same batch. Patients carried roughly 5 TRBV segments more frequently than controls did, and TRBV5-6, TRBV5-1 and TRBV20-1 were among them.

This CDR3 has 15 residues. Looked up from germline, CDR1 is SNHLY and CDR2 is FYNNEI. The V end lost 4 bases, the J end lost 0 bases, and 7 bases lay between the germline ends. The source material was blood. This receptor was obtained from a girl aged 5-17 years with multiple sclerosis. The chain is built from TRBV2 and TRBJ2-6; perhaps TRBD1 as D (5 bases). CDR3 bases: TGTGCCAGCAGTGCCAGGGCCTCTGGGGCCAACGTCCTGACTTTC. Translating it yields CASSARASGANVLTF.